This T cell receptor beta chain originates from a study of cytomegalovirus exposure and HLA in healthy donors. Whole-study findings and limits: It has been reported that TCR beta sequences accurately predicted the HLA-A and HLA-B alleles of most subjects. TCR beta sequences numbering fewer than 20,000 were associated with HLA alleles at 0.05 false discovery rate in a later analysis. Associated with cytomegalovirus, according to the listing, were 164 TCR beta chains. Most of the CMV-associated TCR beta chains (in a later analysis) appeared to be HLA-restricted.

The CDR3 contains 13 residues. CDR1 is SGHTA and CDR2 is FQGNSA in the germline V gene. The ends lost 2 bases at V and 7 bases at J; junction bases unmatched: 4. Primers for the PCR totalled 60 Vbeta and 13 Jbeta. Data came from immunoSEQ multiplex PCR; TCRdb stores just in-frame clones and leaves some out. The sample comprises under 200,000 clones, 75% to 90% of which are singletons, and roughly 2% rests with the top ten. This clone is a singleton in its sample. Its target is unknown. Source material: PBMCs. The clonotype comes from a human donor in good health. This sequence joins TRBV7-2 and TRBJ2-5; TRBD2 agrees at 7 bases. CDR3 DNA: TGTGCCAGCAGCTTACTGGGGGAGGGGACCCAGTACTTC. Amino acid sequence: CASSLLGEGTQYF.